This T cell receptor beta chain was profiled in a study of blood T cell repertoires in COVID-19. CDR1 is GTSNPN, CDR2 SVGIG, per germline (reference sequence). CDR3 length: 11 residues. V lost 3 bases and J lost 5, with 8 bases in between. Seattle participants joined during active infection and were tracked over time. The table came from immunoSEQ multiplex PCR; TCRdb's copy has only in-frame clones and leaves some out. The sample lists almost 200,000 clones, around four fifths occurring once. The source is a man aged 55 to 69 with COVID-19, enrolled during active disease. The chain links TRBV30 to TRBJ2-7; D not resolved. Sequencing input: peripheral blood. In DNA, the CDR3 is TGTGCCTGGAGGGCCACAGACGAGCAGTACTTC. It translates to CAWRATDEQYF.